This entry lists 11 T cell receptor beta chains sequenced from one sample in a study of blood T cell repertoires in COVID-19. Libraries were prepared by immunoSEQ multiplex PCR; TCRdb keeps only in-frame clonotypes and omits some of them. The sample includes a few hundred thousand clones, about 86% seen only once; the top ten take 3.5% to 4.5%. The sequencing sample was made of PBMCs or T cells enriched from blood (not recorded which). Receptors were obtained from a woman in her thirties or forties with acute COVID-19.

This sequence joins TRBV30 and TRBJ1-1, with D possibly being TRBD1 (6 bases). In germline, CDR1 is GTSNPN, CDR2 SVGIG (reference sequence). V was pared by 4 bases and J by 0 bases, with 6 bases between. The length of the CDR3 is 12 residues. The CDR3, as DNA: TGTGCCTGGAACAGGGTGAACACTGAAGCTTTCTTT. This encodes CAWNRVNTEAFF.

There are a few counts of this clone. The rearrangement links TRBV6-2 or TRBV6-3 to TRBJ1-2; tentatively, D is TRBD1 (5 bases). V was cut by 5 bases and J by 3 bases, with 16 bases left in between. Germline V gene lookup returns CDR1 MNHEY and CDR2 SVGEGT. This CDR3 has 15 amino acids. CDR3 amino acids: CASSTGGGGDYGYTF. For the CDR3, the DNA is TGTGCCAGCAGTACGGGCGGGGGAGGAGACTATGGCTACACCTTC.

This chain joins TRBV3-1 (or the pseudogene TRBV3-2) and TRBJ1-2; 8 positions agree with TRBD1. With V trimmed by 0 bases and J by 1 base, 7 bases remained unmatched. Germline V CDR1 and CDR2: LGHDT, YNNKEL (reference sequence). The CDR3 spans 17 residues. This CDR3 reads CASSQDFGTGDNYGYTF. Written as DNA, the CDR3 is TGTGCCAGCAGCCAAGATTTTGGGACAGGTGATAACTATGGCTACACCTTC.

This chain links TRBV7-8 with TRBJ2-7; 10 bases match TRBD2. Germline loops: CDR1 SGHVS, CDR2 FQNEAQ. V was pared by 4 bases and J by 6 bases, with 12 bases of the junction left unmatched. The CDR3 consists of 16 residues. The CDR3 loop is CASSSRRLAGLFEQYF. The CDR3 region has the DNA TGTGCCAGCAGCTCCAGACGACTAGCGGGTCTCTTCGAGCAGTACTTC.

V and J are TRBV5-1 and TRBJ1-5, with D tentatively TRBD1 (5 bases). Germline V lookup: CDR1 SGHRS, CDR2 YFSETQ. CDR3 size: 15 residues. Trimming stripped 5 bases from V and 7 bases from J, with 19 bases between. Here the CDR3 reads CASRSTAGANQPQHF. The DNA for the CDR3 is TGCGCCAGCAGATCGACAGCGGGTGCGAACCAGCCCCAGCATTTT.

The chain has TRBV6-7 and TRBJ2-5, with D tentatively TRBD1 (5 bases). TRBV6-7 is classed as an ORF, of uncertain function. Deletions cut 5 bases from V and 2 bases from J, with 12 bases between. The CDR3 sequence is 14 residues long. Here the CDR3 reads CASSRVRAQETQYF. The DNA for the CDR3 is TGTGCCAGCAGTCGTGTCAGGGCGCAAGAGACCCAGTACTTC.

The chain is built from TRBV30 and TRBJ2-3; TRBD2 agrees at 12 bases. CDR3 length equals 17 residues. The junction had 16 bases not matched to a gene; V was cut back by 2 bases and J by 10 bases. Per the germline V gene, CDR1 is GTSNPN and CDR2 is SVGIG (reference sequence). Written as DNA, the CDR3 is TGTGCCTGGAGTTCAACAAGGACTAGCGGGAACCTAGGGGCGCAGTATTTT. This codes for CAWSSTRTSGNLGAQYF.

This chain links TRBV10-2 with TRBJ1-6; TRBD1 matches 10 bases. Per the germline V gene, CDR1 is WSHSY and CDR2 is SAAADI. This CDR3 has 14 amino acids. The junction had 4 bases not matched to a gene; V was cut back by 7 bases and J by 7 bases. The CDR3 sequence: CASKDRGLNSPLHF. Here the CDR3 DNA reads TGCGCCAGCAAAGACAGGGGGCTGAATTCACCCCTCCACTTT.

The V call is TRBV9, the J call TRBJ2-5; 8 bases line up with TRBD1. The trim removed 4 bases at V and 5 bases at J, leaving 10 bases unmatched. Per the germline V gene, CDR1 is SGDLS and CDR2 is YYNGEE. The CDR3 consists of 15 residues. In nucleotides, the CDR3 is TGTGCCAGCAGCTTTGGACAGGGCCAAGGGGAGACCCAGTACTTC. This codes for CASSFGQGQGETQYF.

The V gene is TRBV9, the J gene TRBJ1-6; 7 nucleotides line up with TRBD1. Germline trimming cut 6 bases from V and 5 bases from J; bases unmatched to any gene: 2. The CDR3 loop spans 13 amino acids. Per germline, CDR1 SGDLS and CDR2 YYNGEE. The CDR3 spells CASTDRDNSPLHF. The CDR3 DNA reads TGTGCCAGCACTGACAGGGATAATTCACCCCTCCACTTT.

The chain is built from TRBV5-1 and TRBJ2-1; D is perhaps TRBD2 (5 bases). Germline CDR1 SGHRS, CDR2 YFSETQ. Trimming removed 4 bases from V and 5 bases from J, with 22 bases in between. The CDR3 is 17 residues long. Written as DNA, the CDR3 is TGCGCCAGCAGCCTATTCGGGTCCCGAGAGGGCCACAATGAGCAGTTCTTC. Its translation is CASSLFGSREGHNEQFF.